These 8 T cell receptor beta chains came from one sample sequenced in a study of cytotoxic CD8 clonotypes in ibrutinib-treated CLL. The method was immunoSEQ multiplex PCR; TCRdb's version includes in-frame clones alone and lacks a portion of them. There are 150,000 to 200,000 clones in the sample; about 72% occur only once, and 13% lies in the top ten. The sample consisted of PBMCs, taken after 24 months of ibrutinib treatment. The receptors were gathered from a human donor with chronic lymphocytic leukemia.

The chain carries TRBV5-4 and TRBJ2-6, with no clear D. The CDR3 extends over 15 amino acids. Trimming removed 4 bases at V and 3 bases at J, with 11 bases between. CDR1 SGHNT and CDR2 YYREEE come from the germline V gene (reference sequence). The CDR3: CASSPANRGANVLTF. For the CDR3, the DNA is TGTGCCAGCAGCCCGGCGAATCGTGGGGCCAACGTCCTGACTTTC. Based on the CDR3 plus reference TRBV5-4 and TRBJ2-6, the full variable domain is ETGVTQSPTHLIKTRGQQVTLRCSSQSGHNTVSWYQQALGQGPQFIFQYYREEENGRGNFPPRFSGLQFPNYSSELNVNALELDDSALYLCASSPANRGANVLTFGAGSRLTVL.

The CDR3: CASSFGTSGYNEQFF. DNA of the CDR3: TGTGCCAGCAGCTTCGGGACTAGCGGCTACAATGAGCAGTTCTTC. The V and J genes are TRBV5-6 and TRBJ2-1; 11 bases agree with TRBD2. Per the germline V gene, CDR1 is SGHDT and CDR2 is YYEEEE. V lost 2 bases and J lost 3; bases outside the gene matches: 1. This CDR3 has 15 residues.

CDR3 nucleotide sequence: TGTGCCAGTAGTATAGGGTTGAGCACTGAAGCTTTCTTT. Its protein product is CASSIGLSTEAFF. This chain uses TRBV19 with TRBJ1-1; no firm D call. The CDR3 is 13 residues long. Germline-derived CDR1 and CDR2 are LNHDA and SQIVND (reference sequence). The V and J ends lost 1 base and 4 bases respectively, with 7 bases between them.

V usage is TRBV7-2 and J usage is TRBJ2-3, with D perhaps TRBD2 (6 bases). The CDR3 extends over 17 amino acids. Deletions cut 0 bases from V and 4 bases from J, with 17 bases between. Germline assignment: CDR1 SGHTA and CDR2 FQGNSA. This chain's CDR3 is CASSLARDPGIPDTQYF. CDR3 coding DNA: TGTGCCAGCAGCTTAGCGCGGGACCCAGGAATCCCAGATACGCAGTATTTT. Combining the CDR3 with reference TRBV7-2 and TRBJ2-3 gives the whole variable domain GAGVSQSPSNKVTEKGKDVELRCDPISGHTALYWYRQSLGQGLEFLIYFQGNSAPDKSGLPSDRFSAERTGGSVSTLTIQRTQQEDSAVYLCASSLARDPGIPDTQYFGPGTRLTVL.

The CDR3 is CASSLGVETQYF. The DNA for the CDR3 is TGCGCCAGCAGCTTGGGTGTCGAGACCCAGTACTTC. The chain links TRBV5-1 to TRBJ2-5; D call uncertain. The V end lost 0 bases, the J end lost 5 bases, and 5 bases lay between the germline ends. The CDR3 is 12 amino acids. The germline V gene encodes CDR1 SGHRS and CDR2 YFSETQ. Supplemented by reference TRBV5-1 and TRBJ2-5, the full variable domain reads KAGVTQTPRYLIKTRGQQVTLSCSPISGHRSVSWYQQTPGQGLQFLFEYFSETQRNKGNFPGRFSGRQFSNSRSEMNVSTLELGDSALYLCASSLGVETQYFGPGTRLLVL.

This chain joins TRBV4-1 and TRBJ2-2; 9 bases fit TRBD2. Germline V CDR1 and CDR2: MGHRA, YSYEKL. V was pared by 4 bases and J by 6 bases, with 15 bases of the junction left unmatched. This CDR3 is built from 18 residues. CDR3 sequence (DNA): TGCGCCAGCAGCCCCCCCCTAAAGACTAGCGGCGTCCCCGGGGAGCTGTTTTTT. Its translation: CASSPPLKTSGVPGELFF.

CDR3 nucleotide sequence: TGTGCCAGCAGTGTTCAGGAATACGAGCAGTACTTC. As protein: CASSVQEYEQYF. The chain joins TRBV2 to TRBJ2-7, with no clear D. Germline V lookup: CDR1 SNHLY, CDR2 FYNNEI. Trimming cost V 4 bases and J 4 bases, with 8 bases left between them. The CDR3 spans 12 residues. Full variable domain (outside the CDR3, taken from reference TRBV2 and TRBJ2-7): EPEVTQTPSHQVTQMGQEVILRCVPISNHLYFYWYRQILGQKVEFLVSFYNNEISEKSEIFDDQFSVERPDGSNFTLKIRSTKLEDSAMYFCASSVQEYEQYFGPGTRLTVT.

V gene TRBV5-1 combines with J gene TRBJ2-7, with 12 bases that match TRBD2. CDR3 length: 14 amino acids. The trim removed 9 bases at V and 3 bases at J, leaving 7 bases unmatched. Germline CDR1 and CDR2: SGHRS and YFSETQ. The CDR3 reads CATRKTSGSYEQYF. The CDR3 DNA follows: TGCGCCACCAGGAAGACTAGCGGGAGCTACGAGCAGTACTTC.